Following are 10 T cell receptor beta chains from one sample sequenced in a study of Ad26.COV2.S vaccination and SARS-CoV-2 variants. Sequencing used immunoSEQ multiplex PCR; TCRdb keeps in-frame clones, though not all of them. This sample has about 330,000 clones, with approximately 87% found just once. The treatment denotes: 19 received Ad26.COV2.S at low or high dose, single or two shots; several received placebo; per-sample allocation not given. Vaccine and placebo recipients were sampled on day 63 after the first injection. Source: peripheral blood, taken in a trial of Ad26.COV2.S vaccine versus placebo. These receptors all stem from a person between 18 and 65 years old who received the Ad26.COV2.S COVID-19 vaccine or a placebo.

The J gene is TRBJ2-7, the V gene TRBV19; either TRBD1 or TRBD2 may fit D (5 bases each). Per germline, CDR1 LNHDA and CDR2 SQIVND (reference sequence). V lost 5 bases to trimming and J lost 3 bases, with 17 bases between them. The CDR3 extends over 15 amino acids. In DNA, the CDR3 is TGTGCCAGTAGTTGGGCTGGCAGGGACCTCTACGAGCAGTACTTC. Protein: CASSWAGRDLYEQYF.

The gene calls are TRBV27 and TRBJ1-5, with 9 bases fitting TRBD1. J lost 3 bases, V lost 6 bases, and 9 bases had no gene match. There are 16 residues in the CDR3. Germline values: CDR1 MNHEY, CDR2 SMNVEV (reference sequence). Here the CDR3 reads CASSPSGTGTNQPQHF. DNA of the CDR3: TGTGCCAGCAGCCCGAGCGGGACAGGGACCAATCAGCCCCAGCATTTT.

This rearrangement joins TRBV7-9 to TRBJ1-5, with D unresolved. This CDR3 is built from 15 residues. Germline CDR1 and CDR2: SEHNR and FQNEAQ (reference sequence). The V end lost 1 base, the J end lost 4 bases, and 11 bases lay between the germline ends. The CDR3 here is CASSLVGEGNQPQHF. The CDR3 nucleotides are TGTGCCAGCAGCTTAGTCGGCGAAGGTAATCAGCCCCAGCATTTT.

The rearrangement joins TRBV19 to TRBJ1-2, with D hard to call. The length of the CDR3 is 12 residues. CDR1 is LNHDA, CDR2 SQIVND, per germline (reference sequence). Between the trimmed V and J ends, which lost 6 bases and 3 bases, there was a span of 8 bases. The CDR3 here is CASRIEYYGYTF. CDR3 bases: TGTGCCAGTAGAATTGAATACTATGGCTACACCTTC.

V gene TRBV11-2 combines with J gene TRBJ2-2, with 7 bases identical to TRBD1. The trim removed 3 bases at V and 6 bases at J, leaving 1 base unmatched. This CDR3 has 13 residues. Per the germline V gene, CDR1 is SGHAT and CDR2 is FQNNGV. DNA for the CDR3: TGTGCCAGCAGCTTGACAGGGTCCGGGGAGCTGTTTTTT. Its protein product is CASSLTGSGELFF.

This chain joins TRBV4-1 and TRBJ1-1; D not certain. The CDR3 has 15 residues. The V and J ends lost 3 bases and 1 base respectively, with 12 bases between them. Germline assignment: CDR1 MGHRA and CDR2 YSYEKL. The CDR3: CASSHLGGQNTEAFF. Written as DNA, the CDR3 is TGCGCCAGCAGCCACTTGGGAGGGCAGAACACTGAAGCTTTCTTT.

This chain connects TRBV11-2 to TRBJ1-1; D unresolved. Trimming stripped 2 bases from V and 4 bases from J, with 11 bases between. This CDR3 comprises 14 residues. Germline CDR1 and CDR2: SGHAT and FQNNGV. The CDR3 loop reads CASSLKGGVTEAFF. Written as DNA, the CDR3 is TGTGCCAGCAGCTTAAAGGGAGGAGTCACTGAAGCTTTCTTT.

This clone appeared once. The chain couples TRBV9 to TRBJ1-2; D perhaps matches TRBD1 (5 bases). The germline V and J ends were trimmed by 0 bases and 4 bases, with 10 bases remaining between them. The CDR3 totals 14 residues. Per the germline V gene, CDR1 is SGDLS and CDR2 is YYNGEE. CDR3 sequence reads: CASSVEGKVYGYTF. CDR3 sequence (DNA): TGTGCCAGCAGCGTAGAGGGGAAGGTCTATGGCTACACCTTC.

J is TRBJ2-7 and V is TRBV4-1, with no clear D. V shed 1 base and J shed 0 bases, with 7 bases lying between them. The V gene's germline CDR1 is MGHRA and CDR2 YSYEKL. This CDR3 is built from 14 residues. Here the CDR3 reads CASSQVDNSYEQYF. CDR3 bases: TGCGCCAGCAGCCAAGTCGACAACTCCTACGAGCAGTACTTC.

The CDR3 here is CASSLTSTNEKLFF. Written as DNA, the CDR3 is TGTGCCAGCTCACTGACGTCAACTAATGAAAAACTGTTTTTT. J is TRBJ1-4 and V is TRBV18; D is undetermined. V lost 4 bases, J lost 0 bases, and 6 bases lay in between. Germline values: CDR1 KGHSH, CDR2 LQKENI. The CDR3 extends over 14 amino acids. Variable domain in full (rest from reference TRBV18 and TRBJ1-4): NAGVMQNPRHLVRRRGQEARLRCSPMKGHSHVYWYRQLPEEGLKFMVYLQKENIIDESGMPKERFSAEFPKEGPSILRIQQVVRGDSAAYFCASSLTSTNEKLFFGSGTQLSVL.